This entry concerns a single T cell receptor beta chain. This specimen comes from a study of blood T cell repertoires in COVID-19. For the study at large: Acute-phase and convalescent COVID-19 samples originated in the United States, Italy and Spain. The cDNA or gDNA used as material had been derived from T cells, B-cell-depleted T cells, or PBMCs.

This CDR3 is built from 13 residues. The germline CDR1 and CDR2 sequences are SGHKS and YYEKEE (reference sequence). The junction had 6 bases not matched to a gene; V was cut back by 7 bases and J by 3 bases. Original analysis: Nucleated cell counts were estimated from reference gene primer amplification. Produced via immunoSEQ multiplex PCR; TCRdb's table is partial and in-frame only. That table furnishes V, J and clone size, whereas the DNA furnished D and trimming. The table lists 65,000 to 85,000 clones, over 75% of them singletons. The rearrangement uses TRBV5-5 and TRBJ2-7; the match to TRBD1 covers 8 bases. The source of this sequence is a woman aged 18-29 years with acute or convalescent COVID-19. The sample comprised peripheral blood. The CDR3 loop reads CASQDRVGYEQYF. DNA of the CDR3: TGTGCCAGCCAGGACAGGGTCGGCTACGAGCAGTACTTC.